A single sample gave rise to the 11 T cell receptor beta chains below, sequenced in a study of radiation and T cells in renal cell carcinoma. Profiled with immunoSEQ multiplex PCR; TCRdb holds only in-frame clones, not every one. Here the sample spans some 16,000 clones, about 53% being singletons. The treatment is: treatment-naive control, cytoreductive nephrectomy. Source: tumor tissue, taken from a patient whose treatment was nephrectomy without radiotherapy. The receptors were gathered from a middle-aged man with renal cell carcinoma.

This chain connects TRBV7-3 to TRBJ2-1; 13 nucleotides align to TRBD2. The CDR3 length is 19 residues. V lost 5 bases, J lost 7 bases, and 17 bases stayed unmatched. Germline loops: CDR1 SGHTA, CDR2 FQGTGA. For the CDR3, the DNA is TGTGCCAGCAGCCATACCAGACTAGCGGGGGGACGATTTAGGAATGAGCAGTTCTTC. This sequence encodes CASSHTRLAGGRFRNEQFF.

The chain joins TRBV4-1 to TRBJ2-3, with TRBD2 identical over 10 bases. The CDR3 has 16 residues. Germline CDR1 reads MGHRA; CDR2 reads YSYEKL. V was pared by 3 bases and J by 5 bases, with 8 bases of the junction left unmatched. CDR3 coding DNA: TGCGCCAGCAGCCATTTGAGCGGGGGGGCTAAAGATACGCAGTATTTT. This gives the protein CASSHLSGGAKDTQYF.

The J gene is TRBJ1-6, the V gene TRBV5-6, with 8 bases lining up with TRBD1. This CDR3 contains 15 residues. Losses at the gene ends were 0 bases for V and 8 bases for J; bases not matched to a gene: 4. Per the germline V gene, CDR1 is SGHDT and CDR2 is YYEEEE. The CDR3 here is CASSLGRGRDSPLHF. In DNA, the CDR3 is TGTGCCAGCAGCTTGGGCAGGGGGCGAGATTCACCCCTCCACTTT.

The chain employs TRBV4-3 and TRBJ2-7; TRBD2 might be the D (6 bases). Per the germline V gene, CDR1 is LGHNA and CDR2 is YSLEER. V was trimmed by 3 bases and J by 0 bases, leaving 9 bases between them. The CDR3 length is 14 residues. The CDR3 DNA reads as TGCGCCAGCAGCCAGTACGGGGGCTCCTACGAGCAGTACTTC. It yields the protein CASSQYGGSYEQYF.

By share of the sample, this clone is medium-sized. The CDR3 DNA reads as TGTGCCAGCTCTGGTGCAGGGAACACTGAAGCTTTCTTT. This sequence encodes CASSGAGNTEAFF. The rearrangement uses TRBV6-6 and TRBJ1-1; D unresolved. Germline V gene sequence: CDR1 MNHNY, CDR2 SVGAGI (reference sequence). The CDR3 covers 13 residues. V lost 8 bases to trimming and J lost 1 base, with 11 bases between them.

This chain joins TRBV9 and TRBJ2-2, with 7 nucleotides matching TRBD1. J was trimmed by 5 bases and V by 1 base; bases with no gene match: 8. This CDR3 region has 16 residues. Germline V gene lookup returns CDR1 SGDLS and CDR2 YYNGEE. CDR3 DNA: TGTGCCAGCAGCGTAAATACAGGGGCTAGGACCGGGGAGCTGTTTTTT. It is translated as CASSVNTGARTGELFF. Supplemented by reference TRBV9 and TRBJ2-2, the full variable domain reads DSGVTQTPKHLITATGQRVTLRCSPRSGDLSVYWYQQSLDQGLQFLIQYYNGEERAKGNILERFSAQQFPDLHSELNLSSLELGDSALYFCASSVNTGARTGELFFGEGSRLTVL.

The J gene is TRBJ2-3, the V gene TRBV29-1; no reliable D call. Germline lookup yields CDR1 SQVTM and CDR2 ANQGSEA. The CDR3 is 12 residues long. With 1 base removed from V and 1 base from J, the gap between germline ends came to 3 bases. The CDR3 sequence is CSVEGRTDTQYF. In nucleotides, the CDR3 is TGCAGCGTTGAAGGGCGCACAGATACGCAGTATTTT.

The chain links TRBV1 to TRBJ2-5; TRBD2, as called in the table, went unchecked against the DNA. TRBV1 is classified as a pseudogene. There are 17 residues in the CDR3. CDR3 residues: CTSSQDRTSGGKETQYF. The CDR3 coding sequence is TGCACCAGCAGCCAAGACCGGACTAGCGGGGGGAAGGAGACCCAGTACTTC.

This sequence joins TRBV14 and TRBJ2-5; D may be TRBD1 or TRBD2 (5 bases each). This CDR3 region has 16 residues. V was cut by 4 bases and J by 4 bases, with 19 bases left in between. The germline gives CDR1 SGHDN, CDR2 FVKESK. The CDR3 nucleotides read TGTGCCAGCAGCCTCATGATCAGGGCGGGCGTAGAGACCCAGTACTTC. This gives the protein CASSLMIRAGVETQYF.

The CDR3: CASSMGQTQETQYF. The CDR3 region has the DNA TGTGCCAGTAGTATGGGACAGACCCAAGAGACCCAGTACTTC. The genes are TRBV19 and TRBJ2-5; 7 positions match TRBD1. The trim removed 3 bases at V and 1 base at J, leaving 2 bases unmatched. CDR1 is LNHDA and CDR2 is SQIVND in the germline V gene (reference sequence). The CDR3 has 14 residues. Complete variable domain (other parts from reference TRBV19 and TRBJ2-5): DGGITQSPKYLFRKEGQNVTLSCEQNLNHDAMYWYRQDPGQGLRLIYYSQIVNDFQKGDIAEGYSVSREKKESFPLTVTSAQKNPTAFYLCASSMGQTQETQYFGPGTRLLVL.

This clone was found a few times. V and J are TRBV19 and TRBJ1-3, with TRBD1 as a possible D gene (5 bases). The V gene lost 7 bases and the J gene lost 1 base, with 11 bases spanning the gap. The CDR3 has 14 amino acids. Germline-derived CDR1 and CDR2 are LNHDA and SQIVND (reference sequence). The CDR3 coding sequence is TGTGCCAGTACCCGACAGCAATCTGGAAACACCATATATTTT. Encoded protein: CASTRQQSGNTIYF.